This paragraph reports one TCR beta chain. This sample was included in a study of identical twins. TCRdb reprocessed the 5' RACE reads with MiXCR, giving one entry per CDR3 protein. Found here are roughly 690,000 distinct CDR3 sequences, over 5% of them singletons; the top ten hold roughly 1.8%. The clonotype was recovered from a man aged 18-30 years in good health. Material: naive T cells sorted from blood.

The DNA of the CDR3 is TGTGCCACCAGTCCCGGAACGAACACTGAAGCTTTCTTT. It translates to CATSPGTNTEAFF. The chain combines TRBV24-1 with TRBJ1-1; D ambiguous. Trimming shortened V by 6 bases and J by 1 base, and 8 bases separated the two germline ends. The CDR3 runs to 13 residues. Germline V gene sequence: CDR1 KGHDR, CDR2 SFDVKD.